What follows is one T cell receptor beta chain and its context. Produced via immunoSEQ multiplex PCR; TCRdb's table is partial and in-frame only. The repertoire holds approximately 160,000 clones, with around 90% as singletons. Germline V lookup: CDR1 LNHDA, CDR2 SQIVND (reference sequence). The CDR3 totals 14 residues. V shed 7 bases, J shed 5 bases, and the junction held 6 bases outside the gene matches. This specimen belongs to a study of T cell responses to AZD1222 COVID-19 vaccine. For the study at large: Second doses that came at about 4 or about 12 weeks were put together.

The TCR sequence derives from an adult in good health. The sample consisted of peripheral blood, taken on day 0 of AZD1222 vaccination. The chain joins TRBV19 to TRBJ2-4, with 9 bases lining up with TRBD1. CDR3 loop: CASTQTGGENIQYF. The CDR3 DNA follows: TGTGCCAGTACCCAAACAGGGGGCGAAAACATTCAGTACTTC.